This is a list of T cell receptor beta chains from one sample in a study of tumor-infiltrating lymphocytes in primary liver carcinoma. TCRdb re-analysed the multiplex PCR reads in MiXCR, keeping a single row per CDR3 protein. The sample holds approximately 190,000 distinct CDR3 sequences; approximately 80% are singletons and the top ten take 15% to 20%. The sequenced sample was tumor tissue from primary liver carcinoma. These receptors came from a man aged 40-49 years with primary liver carcinoma and hepatitis B virus infection. The CDR3 runs from the conserved cysteine through the conserved F or W.

>TRBV29-1
CNVGTSAVKTGELFF
>TRBV4-2
CASSRSSREGAASYGYTF
>TRBV5-1
CASSYLGAYNEKFF
>TRBV5-1
CARSLGGDITSGANVLTF
>TRBV10-3
CAISEVLEGQPQHF
>TRBV11-2
CASILDSLAYSQGYTF
>TRBV6-1
CTSSEGEEAFYEQYF
>TRBV10-3
CAISESTGQPHRF
>TRBV5-1
CVSSLTGVNEHFF
>TRBV11-2
CASILGVAIRLQETQYF
>TRBV20-1
CSARRTSGRADTGELFF
>TRBV2
CASRREEEIQYF
>TRBV21-1
CASSNSVPGGRGDIQYF
>TRBV5-1
CASSIHHRTNIGELFF
>TRBV6-6
CATCGTGVRTEALF
>TRBV6-2/TRBV6-3
CASCYDASTSRIYEQYF
>TRBV11-2
CASSLRWTGENERCF
>TRBV10-3
CAISEPSTKAFF
>TRBV6-1
CASSERVRDQPQHF
>TRBV4-2
CASSPWDTGGREQYF
>TRBV11-2
CVSSIYRDRETQYF
>TRBV7-8
CASSPLRTLTDMQYF
>TRBV11-2
CASNLDPGETSTDTQYF
>TRBV6-6
CASIWVQGADSNQRQHF